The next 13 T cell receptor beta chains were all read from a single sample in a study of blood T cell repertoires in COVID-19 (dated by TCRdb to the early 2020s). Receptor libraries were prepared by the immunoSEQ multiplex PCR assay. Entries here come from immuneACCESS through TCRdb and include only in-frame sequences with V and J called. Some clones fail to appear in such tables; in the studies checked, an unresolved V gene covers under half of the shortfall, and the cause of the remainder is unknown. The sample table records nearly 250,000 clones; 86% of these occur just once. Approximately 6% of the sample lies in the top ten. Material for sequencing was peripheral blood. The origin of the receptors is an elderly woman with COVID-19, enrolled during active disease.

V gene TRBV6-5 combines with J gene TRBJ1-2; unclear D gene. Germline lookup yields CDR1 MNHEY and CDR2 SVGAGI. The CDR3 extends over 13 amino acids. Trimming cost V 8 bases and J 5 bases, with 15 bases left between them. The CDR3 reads CASAPDTEYGYTF. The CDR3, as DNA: TGTGCCAGCGCACCAGATACAGAGTATGGCTACACCTTC.

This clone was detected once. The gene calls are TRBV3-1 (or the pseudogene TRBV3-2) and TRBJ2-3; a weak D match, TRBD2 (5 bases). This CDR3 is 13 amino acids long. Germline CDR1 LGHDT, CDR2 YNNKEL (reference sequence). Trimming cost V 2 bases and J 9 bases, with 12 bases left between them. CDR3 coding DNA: TGTGCCAGCAGCCAAATGGGAGCGGTAACGCAGTATTTT. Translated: CASSQMGAVTQYF.

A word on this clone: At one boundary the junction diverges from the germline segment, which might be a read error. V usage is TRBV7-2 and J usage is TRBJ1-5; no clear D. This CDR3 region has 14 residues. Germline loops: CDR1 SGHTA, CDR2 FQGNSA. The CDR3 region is CASSLARSTQPQHF. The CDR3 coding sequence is TGTGCCAGCAGCTTAGCGCGTAGCACTCAGCCCCAGCATTTT. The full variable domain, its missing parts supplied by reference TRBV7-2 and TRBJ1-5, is GAGVSQSPSNKVTEKGKDVELRCDPISGHTALYWYRQSLGQGLEFLIYFQGNSAPDKSGLPSDRFSAERTGGSVSTLTIQRTQQEDSAVYLCASSLARSTQPQHFGDGTRLSIL.

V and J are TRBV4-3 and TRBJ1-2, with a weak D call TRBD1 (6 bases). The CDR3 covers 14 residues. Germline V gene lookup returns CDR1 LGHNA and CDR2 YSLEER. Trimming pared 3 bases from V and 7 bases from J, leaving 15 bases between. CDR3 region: CASSQDTGKGGYTF. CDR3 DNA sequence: TGCGCCAGCAGCCAGGATACAGGGAAAGGTGGCTACACCTTC.

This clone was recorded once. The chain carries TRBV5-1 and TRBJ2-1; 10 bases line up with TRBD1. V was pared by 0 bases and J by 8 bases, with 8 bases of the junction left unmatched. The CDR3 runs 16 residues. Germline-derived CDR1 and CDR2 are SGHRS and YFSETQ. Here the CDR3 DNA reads TGCGCCAGCAGCTTGGTTTTGACAGGGGGCGTGGATGAGCAGTTCTTC. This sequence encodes CASSLVLTGGVDEQFF. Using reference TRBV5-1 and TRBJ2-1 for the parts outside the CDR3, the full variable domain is KAGVTQTPRYLIKTRGQQVTLSCSPISGHRSVSWYQQTPGQGLQFLFEYFSETQRNKGNFPGRFSGRQFSNSRSEMNVSTLELGDSALYLCASSLVLTGGVDEQFFGPGTRLTVL.

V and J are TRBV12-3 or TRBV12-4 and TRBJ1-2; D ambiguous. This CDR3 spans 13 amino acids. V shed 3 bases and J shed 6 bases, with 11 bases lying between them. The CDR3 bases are TGTGCCAGCAGTTTTGGGTGGAGTAATGGCTACACCTTC. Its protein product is CASSFGWSNGYTF.

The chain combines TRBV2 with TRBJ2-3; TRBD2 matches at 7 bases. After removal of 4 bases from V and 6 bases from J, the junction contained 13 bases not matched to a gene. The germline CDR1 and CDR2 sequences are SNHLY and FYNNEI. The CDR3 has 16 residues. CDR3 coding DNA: TGTGCCAGCAGTGTTACCAGACAGCTGCGGGGGGATACGCAGTATTTT. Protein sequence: CASSVTRQLRGDTQYF.

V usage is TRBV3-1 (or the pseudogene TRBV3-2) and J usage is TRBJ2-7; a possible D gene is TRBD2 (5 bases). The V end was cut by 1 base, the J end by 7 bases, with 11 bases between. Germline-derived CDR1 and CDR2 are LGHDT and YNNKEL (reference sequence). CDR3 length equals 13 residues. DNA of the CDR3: TGTGCCAGCAGCCAAGTCGGTCGGACTGAGCAGTACTTC. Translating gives CASSQVGRTEQYF.

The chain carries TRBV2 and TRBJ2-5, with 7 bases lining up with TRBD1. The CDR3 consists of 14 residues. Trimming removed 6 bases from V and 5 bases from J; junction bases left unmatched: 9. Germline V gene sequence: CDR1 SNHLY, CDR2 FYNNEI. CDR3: CASRATGFRETQYF. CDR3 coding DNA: TGTGCCAGCAGGGCGACAGGGTTCAGGGAGACCCAGTACTTC. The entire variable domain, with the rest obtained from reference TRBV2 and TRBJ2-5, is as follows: EPEVTQTPSHQVTQMGQEVILRCVPISNHLYFYWYRQILGQKVEFLVSFYNNEISEKSEIFDDQFSVERPDGSNFTLKIRSTKLEDSAMYFCASRATGFRETQYFGPGTRLLVL.

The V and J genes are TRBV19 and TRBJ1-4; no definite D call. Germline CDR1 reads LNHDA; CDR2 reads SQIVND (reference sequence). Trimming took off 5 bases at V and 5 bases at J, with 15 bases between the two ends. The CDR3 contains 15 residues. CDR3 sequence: CASSSREAGNEKLFF. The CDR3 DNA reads TGTGCCAGTAGTTCCCGGGAGGCCGGAAATGAAAAACTGTTTTTT.

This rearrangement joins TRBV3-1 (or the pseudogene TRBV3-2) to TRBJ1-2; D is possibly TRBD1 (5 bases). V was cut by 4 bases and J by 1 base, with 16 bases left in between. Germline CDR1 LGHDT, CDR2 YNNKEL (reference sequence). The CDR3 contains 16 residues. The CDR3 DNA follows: TGTGCCAGCAGCCGCTCCGACAGACAATATAACTATGGCTACACCTTC. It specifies CASSRSDRQYNYGYTF.

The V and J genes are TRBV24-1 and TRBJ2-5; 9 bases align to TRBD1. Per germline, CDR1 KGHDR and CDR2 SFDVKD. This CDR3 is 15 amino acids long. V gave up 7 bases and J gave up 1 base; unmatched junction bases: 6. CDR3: CATSEPTGGQETQYF. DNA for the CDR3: TGTGCCACCAGCGAACCGACAGGGGGCCAAGAGACCCAGTACTTC.

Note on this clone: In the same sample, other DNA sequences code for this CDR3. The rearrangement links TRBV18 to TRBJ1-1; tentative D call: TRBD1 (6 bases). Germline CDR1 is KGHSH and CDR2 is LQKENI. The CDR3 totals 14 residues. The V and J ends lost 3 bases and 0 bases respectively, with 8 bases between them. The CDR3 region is CASSPDSLNTEAFF. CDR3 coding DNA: TGTGCCAGCTCACCGGACAGCTTGAACACTGAAGCTTTCTTT.